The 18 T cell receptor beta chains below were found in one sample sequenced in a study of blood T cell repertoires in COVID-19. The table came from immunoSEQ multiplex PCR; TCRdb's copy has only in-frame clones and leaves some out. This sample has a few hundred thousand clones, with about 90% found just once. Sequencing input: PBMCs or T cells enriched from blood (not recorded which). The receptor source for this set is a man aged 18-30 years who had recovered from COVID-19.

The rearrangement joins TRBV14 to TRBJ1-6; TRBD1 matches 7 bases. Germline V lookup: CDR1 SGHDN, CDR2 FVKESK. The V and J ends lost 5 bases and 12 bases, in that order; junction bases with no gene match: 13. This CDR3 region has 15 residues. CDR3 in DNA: TGTGCCAGCAGCGAAGGGGACAGTTGGCGTAAACCCCTCCACTTT. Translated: CASSEGDSWRKPLHF. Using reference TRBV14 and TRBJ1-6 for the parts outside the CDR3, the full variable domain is EAGVTQFPSHSVIEKGQTVTLRCDPISGHDNLYWYRRVMGKEIKFLLHFVKESKQDESGMPNNRFLAERTGGTYSTLKVQPAELEDSGVYFCASSEGDSWRKPLHFGNGTRLTVT.

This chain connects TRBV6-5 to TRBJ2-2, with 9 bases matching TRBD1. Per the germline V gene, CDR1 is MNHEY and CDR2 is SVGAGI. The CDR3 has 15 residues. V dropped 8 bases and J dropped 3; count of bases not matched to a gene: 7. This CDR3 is CASENRGQDTGELFF. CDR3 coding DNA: TGTGCCAGCGAAAACAGGGGGCAGGACACCGGGGAGCTGTTTTTT.

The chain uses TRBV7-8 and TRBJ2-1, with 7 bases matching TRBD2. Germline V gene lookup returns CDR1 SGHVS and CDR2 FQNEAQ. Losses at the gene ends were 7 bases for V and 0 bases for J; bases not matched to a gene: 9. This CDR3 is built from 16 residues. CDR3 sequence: CASTPSGDPSYNEQFF. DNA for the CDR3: TGTGCCAGCACCCCAAGCGGGGACCCCTCCTACAATGAGCAGTTCTTC.

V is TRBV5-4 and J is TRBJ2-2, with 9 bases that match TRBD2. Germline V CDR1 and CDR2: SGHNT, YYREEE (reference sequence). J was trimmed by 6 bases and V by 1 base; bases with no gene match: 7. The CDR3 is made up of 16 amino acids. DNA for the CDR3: TGTGCCAGCAGCTTGACCCCGGGACTAGCATCCGGGGAGCTGTTTTTT. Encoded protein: CASSLTPGLASGELFF.

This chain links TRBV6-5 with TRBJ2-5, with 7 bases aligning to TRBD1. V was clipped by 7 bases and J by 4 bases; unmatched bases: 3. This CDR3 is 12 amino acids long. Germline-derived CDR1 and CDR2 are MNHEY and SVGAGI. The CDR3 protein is CASTSGGETQYF. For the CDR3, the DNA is TGTGCCAGCACCTCAGGGGGAGAGACCCAGTACTTC.

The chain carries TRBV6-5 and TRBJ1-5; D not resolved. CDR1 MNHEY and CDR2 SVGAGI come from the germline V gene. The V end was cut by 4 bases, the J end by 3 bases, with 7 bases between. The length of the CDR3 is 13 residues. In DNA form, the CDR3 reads TGTGCCAGCAGTTTACAGTACAATCAGCCCCAGCATTTT. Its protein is CASSLQYNQPQHF.

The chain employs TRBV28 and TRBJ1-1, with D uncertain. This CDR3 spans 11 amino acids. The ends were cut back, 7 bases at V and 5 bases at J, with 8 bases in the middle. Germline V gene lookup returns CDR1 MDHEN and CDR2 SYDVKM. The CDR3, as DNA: TGTGCCAGCAAGCGGGGAACTGAAGCTTTCTTT. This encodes CASKRGTEAFF. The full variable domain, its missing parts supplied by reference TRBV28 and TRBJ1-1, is DVKVTQSSRYLVKRTGEKVFLECVQDMDHENMFWYRQDPGLGLRLIYFSYDVKMKEKGDIPEGYSVSREKKERFSLILESASTNQTSMYLCASKRGTEAFFGQGTRLTVV.

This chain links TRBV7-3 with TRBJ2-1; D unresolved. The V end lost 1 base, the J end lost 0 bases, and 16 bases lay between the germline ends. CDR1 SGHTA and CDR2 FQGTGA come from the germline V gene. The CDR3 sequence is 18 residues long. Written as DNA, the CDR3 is TGTGCCAGCAGCTTAATAACAACGGGTAAGAGCTCCTACAATGAGCAGTTCTTC. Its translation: CASSLITTGKSSYNEQFF.

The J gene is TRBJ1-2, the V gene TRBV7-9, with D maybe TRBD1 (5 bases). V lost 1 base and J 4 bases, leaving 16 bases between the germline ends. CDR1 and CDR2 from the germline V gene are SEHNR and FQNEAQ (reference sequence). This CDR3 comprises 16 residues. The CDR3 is CASSLDSGLGSYGYTF. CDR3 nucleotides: TGTGCCAGCAGCTTAGATTCAGGGTTGGGATCCTATGGCTACACCTTC. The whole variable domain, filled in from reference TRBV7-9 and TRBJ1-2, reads DTGVSQNPRHKITKRGQNVTFRCDPISEHNRLYWYRQTLGQGPEFLTYFQNEAQLEKSRLLSDRFSAERPKGSFSTLEIQRTEQGDSAMYLCASSLDSGLGSYGYTFGSGTRLTVV.

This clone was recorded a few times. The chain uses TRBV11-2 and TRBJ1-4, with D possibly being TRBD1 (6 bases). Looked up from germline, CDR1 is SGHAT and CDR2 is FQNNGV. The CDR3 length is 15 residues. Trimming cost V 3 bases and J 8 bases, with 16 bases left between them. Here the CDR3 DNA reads TGTGCCAGCAGCTTCTGGGTACAGGGAGACGAAAAACTGTTTTTT. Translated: CASSFWVQGDEKLFF.

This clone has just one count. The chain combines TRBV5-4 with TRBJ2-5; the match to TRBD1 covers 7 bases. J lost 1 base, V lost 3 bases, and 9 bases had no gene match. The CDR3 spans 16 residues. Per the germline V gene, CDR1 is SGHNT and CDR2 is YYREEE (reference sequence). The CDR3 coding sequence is TGTGCCAGCAGCTCTACAGGGGCCGCCCTCCAAGAGACCCAGTACTTC. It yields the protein CASSSTGAALQETQYF.

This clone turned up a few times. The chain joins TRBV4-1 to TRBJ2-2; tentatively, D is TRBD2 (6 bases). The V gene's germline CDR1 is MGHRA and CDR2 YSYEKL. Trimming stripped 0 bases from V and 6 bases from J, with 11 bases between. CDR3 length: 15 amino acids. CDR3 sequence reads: CASSQDGEAPGELFF. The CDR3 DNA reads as TGCGCCAGCAGCCAAGATGGGGAGGCCCCCGGGGAGCTGTTTTTT.

CDR3 sequence (DNA): TGTGCCACCAGCAGAGATGTAGATGGTGGTGAGCAGTTCTTC. Protein sequence: CATSRDVDGGEQFF. The J gene is TRBJ2-1, the V gene TRBV15, with D uncertain. Trimming took 0 bases from V and 9 from J, leaving 12 bases between them. This CDR3 has 14 amino acids. Germline CDR1 is LNHNV and CDR2 is YYDKDF (reference sequence).

CDR3 residues: CASSSRRTGGLPQHF. The CDR3 nucleotides read TGTGCCAGCAGCTCGAGGAGGACAGGGGGTTTACCCCAGCATTTT. The chain combines TRBV21-1 with TRBJ1-5; TRBD1 reflects the table's D call only, with no check against the DNA. TRBV21-1 is assigned pseudogene status. The CDR3 is made up of 15 amino acids.

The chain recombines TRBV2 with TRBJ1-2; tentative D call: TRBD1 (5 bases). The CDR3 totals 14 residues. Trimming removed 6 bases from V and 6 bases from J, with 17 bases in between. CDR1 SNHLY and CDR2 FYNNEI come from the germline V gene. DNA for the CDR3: TGTGCCAGCAGCCTATCAAGCAGGGCGGATGGCTACACCTTC. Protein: CASSLSSRADGYTF.

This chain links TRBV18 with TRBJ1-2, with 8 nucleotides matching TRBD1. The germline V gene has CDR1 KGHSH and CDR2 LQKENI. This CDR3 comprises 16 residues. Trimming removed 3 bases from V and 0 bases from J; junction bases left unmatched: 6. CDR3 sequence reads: CASSPMTGAANYGYTF. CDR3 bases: TGTGCCAGCTCACCCATGACAGGGGCAGCTAACTATGGCTACACCTTC.

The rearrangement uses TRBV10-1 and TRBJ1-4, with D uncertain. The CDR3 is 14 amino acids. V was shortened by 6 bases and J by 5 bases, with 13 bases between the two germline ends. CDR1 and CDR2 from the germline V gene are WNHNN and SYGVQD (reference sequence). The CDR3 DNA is TGCGCCAGCAGCCCAGGACTGGGAAATGAAAAACTGTTTTTT. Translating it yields CASSPGLGNEKLFF.

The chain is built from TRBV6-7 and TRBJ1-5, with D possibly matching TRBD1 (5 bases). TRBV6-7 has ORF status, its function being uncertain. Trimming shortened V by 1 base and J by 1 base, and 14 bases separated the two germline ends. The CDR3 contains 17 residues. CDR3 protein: CASSYLGAGESNQPQHF. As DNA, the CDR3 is TGTGCCAGCAGTTACTTAGGGGCGGGGGAGAGCAATCAGCCCCAGCATTTT.